Following are 18 T cell receptor beta chains from one sample sequenced in a study of tumor-infiltrating lymphocytes in primary liver carcinoma. TCR beta cDNA was reverse-transcribed from roughly 0.45 ug of total RNA. The reaction used a constant-region primer and ProtoScript II reverse transcriptase. Modified slightly, ARM-PCR produced TCR beta libraries over three nested multiplex PCR rounds. PCR rounds one and two used TRBV1-TRBV30 forward primers with a C-beta reverse primer for around 9 cycles each. One entry per CDR3 protein results from TCRdb running MiXCR on the multiplex PCR reads. The repertoire includes 310,000 or so distinct CDR3 sequences, 65% of them detected once, and roughly 6.5% sits in the top ten. RNA was extracted from whole blood without cell sorting, alongside germline DNA. Sequenced material: peripheral blood. The source of these receptors is a man in his forties with primary liver carcinoma and hepatitis B virus infection.

This clonotype appeared many times. This chain uses TRBV10-3 with TRBJ2-5; 9 bases line up with TRBD2. The V and J ends lost 7 bases and 6 bases, in that order; junction bases with no gene match: 6. Per the germline V gene, CDR1 is ENHRY and CDR2 is SYGVKD. This CDR3 is 13 amino acids long. The chain's CDR3 is CAIKDSGSQTQYF. CDR3 sequence (DNA): TGTGCCATCAAAGATAGCGGGAGCCAGACCCAGTACTTC.

As regards this clonotype: With a much larger clone just one base away, this may be a read error. This chain links TRBV6-2 or TRBV6-3 with TRBJ2-7; D gene unclear. Germline CDR1 and CDR2: MNHEY and SVGEGT. This CDR3 has 14 amino acids. Between the trimmed V and J ends, which lost 2 bases and 6 bases, there was a span of 14 bases. The CDR3 protein is CASSYRVFPCEQYF. In nucleotides, the CDR3 is TGTGCCAGCAGTTACCGGGTGTTTCCCTGCGAGCAGTACTTC.

As concerns this clonotype: In this CDR3 the conserved last residue, phenylalanine or tryptophan, is missing, so a read error is likely. The chain uses TRBV6-2 or TRBV6-3 and TRBJ1-5; 7 bases fit TRBD2. Judging by the DNA end, TRBJ2-3 fits better; the J call may be wrong. The CDR3 sequence is 14 residues long. CDR1 is MNHEY, CDR2 SVGEGT, per germline. The CDR3 loop is CASTPTGGFQPQYY. The CDR3 region has the DNA TGTGCCAGCACCCCGACGGGGGGTTTTCAGCCCCAGTATTAT.

This clonotype has a count of ten or more. This rearrangement joins TRBV4-3 to TRBJ1-2; D uncertain. This CDR3 spans 14 amino acids. Germline-derived CDR1 and CDR2 are LGHNA and YSLEER. Trimming removed 0 bases from V and 1 base from J, with 6 bases in between. The CDR3 region is CASSQDTSNYGYTF. CDR3 DNA sequence: TGCGCCAGCAGCCAAGATACCAGTAACTATGGCTACACCTTC.

Worth noting for this clonotype: A clone one base away is much larger, so this may be a read error. CDR3 bases: TGTGCCAGCAGTACCCTAGCGGGAGGGCTAACGGGCACCGGGGAGCTGTTTTTT. It is translated as CASSTLAGGLTGTGELFF. This rearrangement joins TRBV6-2 or TRBV6-3 to TRBJ2-2, with 12 bases aligning to TRBD2. V gave up 5 bases and J gave up 4 bases; unmatched junction bases: 11. The CDR3 has 18 amino acids. Germline CDR1 is MNHEY and CDR2 is SVGEGT.

This clonotype has a handful of counts. The CDR3 sequence is CASSRHDGDEQYF. CDR3 sequence (DNA): TGTGCCAGCAGCCGACACGACGGGGACGAGCAGTACTTC. This chain links TRBV28 with TRBJ2-7; tentative D call: TRBD2 (5 bases). V was trimmed by 6 bases and J by 5 bases, leaving 14 bases between them. The V gene's germline CDR1 is MDHEN and CDR2 SYDVKM. The CDR3 contains 13 residues.

This clonotype was detected many times. The CDR3, as DNA: TGCGCCAGCAGCCACCAGGCTAGCGGGAGGAACTACGAGCAGTACTTC. Its protein product is CASSHQASGRNYEQYF. The chain recombines TRBV4-3 with TRBJ2-7, with TRBD2 matching over 11 bases. The germline CDR1 and CDR2 sequences are LGHNA and YSLEER. The CDR3 consists of 16 residues. V lost 3 bases and J lost 3; bases outside the gene matches: 7.

As for this clonotype: One junction end disagrees with the germline gene, perhaps due to a read error. This chain connects TRBV4-1 to TRBJ1-6, with no clear D. Germline values: CDR1 MGHRA, CDR2 YSYEKL. This CDR3 spans 14 amino acids. The CDR3 bases are TGCGCCAACAGCCCCGGGGTAGGAGATTCACCCCTCCACTTT. Translating gives CANSPGVGDSPLHF.

The chain links TRBV13 to TRBJ2-5, with 9 positions matching TRBD1. Germline V gene data show CDR1 as PRHDT and CDR2 as FYEKMQ (reference sequence). Losses at the gene ends were 5 bases for V and 3 bases for J; bases not matched to a gene: 4. This CDR3 has 14 amino acids. CDR3 in DNA: TGTGCCAGCAGCAAGACAGGGGGGGAAGAGACCCAGTACTTC. Translation gives CASSKTGGEETQYF.

A note on this clonotype: The junction departs from the called germline gene at one end, perhaps through a read error. The chain uses TRBV11-2 and TRBJ2-1; 14 nucleotides match TRBD2. CDR1 SGHAT and CDR2 FQNNGV come from the germline V gene. CDR3 size: 16 residues. The CDR3 DNA is TGTGTCAGCAGCTTGTTAGGACTAGCGGGAGGCAATGAGCAGTTCTTC. Its translation is CVSSLLGLAGGNEQFF.

On this clonotype: One end of the junction fails to match germline, which may point to a read error. The chain links TRBV11-2 to TRBJ1-1, with D possibly TRBD1 on 6 matching bases. Per the germline V gene, CDR1 is SGHAT and CDR2 is FQNNGV. This CDR3 is built from 15 residues. The CDR3 loop is CASSLEDWGLTGAFF. In DNA form, the CDR3 reads TGTGCCAGCAGCTTAGAAGACTGGGGGCTCACTGGAGCTTTCTTT.

This sequence joins TRBV2 and TRBJ1-3, with D unclear. The CDR3 has 15 amino acids. The germline V and J ends were trimmed by 8 bases and 0 bases, with 14 bases remaining between them. Germline CDR1 is SNHLY and CDR2 is FYNNEI. CDR3 DNA sequence: TGTGCCAGCTGGAACTTTGGTAGCTCTGGAAACACCATATATTTT. This codes for CASWNFGSSGNTIYF.

Details on this clonotype: The junction departs from the called germline gene at one end, perhaps through a read error. The chain has TRBV29-1 and TRBJ2-5; tentatively, D is TRBD2 (6 bases). CDR1 and CDR2 (germline): SQVTM, ANQGSEA. The CDR3 covers 12 residues. CDR3 in DNA: TGCACCGTTGTGCAAGCGGGAGAGACCCAGTACTTC. Translation gives CTVVQAGETQYF.

This clonotype appeared a few times. The genes are TRBV5-4 and TRBJ2-1; possible D gene TRBD2, 6 bases. The ends were cut back, 0 bases at V and 6 bases at J, with 19 bases in the middle. The CDR3 spans 17 residues. Germline V CDR1 and CDR2: SGHNT, YYREEE (reference sequence). CDR3 loop: CASSLAQRLDSRNEQFF. The DNA for the CDR3 is TGTGCCAGCAGCTTGGCCCAGCGACTAGATTCGCGCAATGAGCAGTTCTTC.

This clonotype was detected many times. The V gene is TRBV6-6, the J gene TRBJ2-5; D possibly corresponds to TRBD2 (6 bases). V dropped 8 bases and J dropped 2 bases, with 12 bases sitting between them. Germline V lookup: CDR1 MNHNY, CDR2 SVGAGI (reference sequence). CDR3 length equals 13 residues. The CDR3 region is CASGGGRQETQYF. The CDR3 region has the DNA TGTGCCAGCGGGGGAGGACGGCAAGAGACCCAGTACTTC.

The CDR3 DNA sequence: TGTGCCAGCAGCTTATCGCGGGGAAGAGGGGCCAACGTCCTGACTTTC. Its protein is CASSLSRGRGANVLTF. The V gene is TRBV11-2, the J gene TRBJ2-6; a weak D match, TRBD2 (6 bases). Trimming shortened V by 2 bases and J by 4 bases, and 12 bases separated the two germline ends. The germline V gene encodes CDR1 SGHAT and CDR2 FQNNGV. The CDR3 loop spans 16 amino acids. Full variable domain (outside the CDR3, taken from reference TRBV11-2 and TRBJ2-6): EAGVAQSPRYKIIEKRQSVAFWCNPISGHATLYWYQQILGQGPKLLIQFQNNGVVDDSQLPKDRFSAERLKGVDSTLKIQPAKLEDSAVYLCASSLSRGRGANVLTFGAGSRLTVL.

Details on this clonotype: The conserved final phenylalanine or tryptophan is absent from the CDR3, which likely points to a read error. CDR3 bases: TGTGCCAGCAGCTTAGAGTGCACTGAAGCTTTCTAT. Translated: CASSLECTEAFY. The V call is TRBV11-2, the J call TRBJ1-1; D gene uncertain. This CDR3 spans 12 amino acids. Germline V gene lookup returns CDR1 SGHAT and CDR2 FQNNGV. V lost 0 bases and J lost 4, with 3 bases in between.

The V gene is TRBV11-2, the J gene TRBJ1-2; unclear D gene. Trimming left V 6 bases short and J 14 bases short, with 19 bases between. Germline CDR1 and CDR2: SGHAT and FQNNGV. CDR3 length: 12 amino acids. The CDR3 DNA follows: TGTGCCAGCAGTCAGGAGAACTATGTCTATACCTTC. It specifies CASSQENYVYTF.